The entry that follows covers one T cell receptor beta chain sequence. Its cognate antigen is unknown. The data were taken from a study of cytomegalovirus exposure and HLA in healthy donors. Overall study findings and caveats: It was assumed in the presence/absence analyses that sequencing depth was roughly uniform across donors. The productive fraction for most TCR beta V segments was about 87% or about 30% in an earlier analysis.

The PCR made use of 60 Vbeta and 13 Jbeta primers. Repertoires were generated with immunoSEQ multiplex PCR, while TCRdb's copy carries only in-frame clones and drops some. The table has fewer than 250,000 clones, 79% seen once. Germline CDR1 reads MDHEN; CDR2 reads SYDVKM. The junction had 8 bases not matched to a gene; V was cut back by 6 bases and J by 5 bases. The CDR3 consists of 14 residues. The sequence was collected from a woman younger than 35 in good health and CMV-seronegative. The sequencing input was PBMCs. This chain connects TRBV28 to TRBJ2-5, with 8 bases lining up with TRBD1. The CDR3 spells CASRRQGAGETQYF. The CDR3 DNA sequence: TGTGCCAGCAGACGCCAGGGGGCGGGGGAGACCCAGTACTTC.